Below are 31 T cell receptor beta chains sequenced from a single sample in a study of blood T cell repertoires in COVID-19. Libraries were prepared by immunoSEQ multiplex PCR; TCRdb keeps only in-frame clonotypes and omits some of them. The sample records almost 500,000 clones, about 85% being singletons. The material sequenced was PBMCs or T cells enriched from blood (not recorded which). Receptor source: a woman aged 60 to 75 who had recovered from COVID-19.

The rearrangement uses TRBV25-1 and TRBJ1-2; D remains unclear. Germline V gene lookup returns CDR1 MGHDK and CDR2 SYGVNS. Trimming removed 4 bases from V and 8 bases from J, with 11 bases in between. This CDR3 is 12 amino acids long. CDR3 region: CASSVAGLGYTF. CDR3 DNA: TGTGCCAGCAGTGTTGCGGGCCTAGGCTACACCTTC.

CDR3 in DNA: TGTGCCAGCTCACCCACATCACAGGGTCCTGGAAACACCATATATTTT. Its protein is CASSPTSQGPGNTIYF. J is TRBJ1-3 and V is TRBV18; D might be TRBD1 (6 bases). Germline-derived CDR1 and CDR2 are KGHSH and LQKENI. V was clipped by 3 bases and J by 2 bases, with 14 bases between them. CDR3 length: 16 amino acids.

Turning to this clone: This specimen includes other DNA sequences encoding the same CDR3. The rearrangement uses TRBV15 and TRBJ2-5; D is undetermined. V was shortened by 0 bases and J by 4 bases, with 3 bases between the two germline ends. This CDR3 region has 12 residues. Germline values: CDR1 LNHNV, CDR2 YYDKDF (reference sequence). Written as DNA, the CDR3 is TGTGCCACCAGCAGAGATAGAGAGACCCAGTACTTC. Amino acids: CATSRDRETQYF.

The rearrangement uses TRBV18 and TRBJ1-1; 8 bases line up with TRBD1. The trim removed 3 bases at V and 2 bases at J, leaving 2 bases unmatched. Germline values: CDR1 KGHSH, CDR2 LQKENI. CDR3 length equals 14 residues. CDR3 coding DNA: TGTGCCAGCTCACCGGGACAGGCTAACACTGAAGCTTTCTTT. Its protein is CASSPGQANTEAFF.

The V gene is TRBV29-1, the J gene TRBJ1-2, with D possibly matching TRBD1 (6 bases). Trimming removed 3 bases from V and 0 bases from J, with 11 bases in between. The CDR3 has 14 amino acids. The germline gives CDR1 SQVTM, CDR2 ANQGSEA. The CDR3 reads CSVDGQRPNYGYTF. CDR3 nucleotide sequence: TGCAGCGTTGATGGACAGCGCCCTAACTATGGCTACACCTTC.

V is TRBV7-2 and J is TRBJ1-2, with a tentative D call TRBD1 (6 bases). CDR1 is SGHTA and CDR2 is FQGNSA in the germline V gene. This CDR3 is built from 14 residues. The V and J ends lost 4 bases and 0 bases respectively, with 9 bases between them. The CDR3: CASSSGVSNYGYTF. DNA of the CDR3: TGTGCCAGCAGCTCAGGGGTTTCTAACTATGGCTACACCTTC.

J is TRBJ2-1 and V is TRBV10-3, with D unresolved. The CDR3 runs to 13 residues. V was cut by 5 bases and J by 4 bases, with 9 bases left in between. CDR1 and CDR2 (germline): ENHRY, SYGVKD. The CDR3 DNA follows: TGTGCCATCAGTCTCACAGAGTACAATGAGCAGTTCTTC. Its translation is CAISLTEYNEQFF.

This clone was observed a handful of times. V usage is TRBV10-2 and J usage is TRBJ1-2; D remains ambiguous. Looked up from germline, CDR1 is WSHSY and CDR2 is SAAADI. The CDR3 is 14 residues long. V lost 3 bases, J lost 3 bases, and 11 bases lay in between. DNA of the CDR3: TGCGCCAGCAGTGACCTTGACAACTACTATGGCTACACCTTC. This translates into CASSDLDNYYGYTF.

The chain joins TRBV13 to TRBJ2-1; no definite D call. Deletions cut 5 bases from V and 2 bases from J, with 4 bases between. Germline values: CDR1 PRHDT, CDR2 FYEKMQ (reference sequence). This CDR3 comprises 12 residues. The CDR3 protein is CASSRAYNEQFF. The CDR3 nucleotides are TGTGCCAGCAGCCGGGCCTACAATGAGCAGTTCTTC.

The chain has TRBV11-2 and TRBJ2-7; 10 bases align to TRBD1. V gave up 6 bases and J gave up 1 base; unmatched junction bases: 3. CDR1 and CDR2 from the germline V gene are SGHAT and FQNNGV. The CDR3 consists of 14 residues. The CDR3 here is CASSRTGGSYEQYV. DNA of the CDR3: TGTGCCAGCAGTCGGACAGGGGGTTCCTACGAGCAGTACGTC.

The genes are TRBV5-4 and TRBJ2-5; TRBD2 is a possible D gene (6 bases). Trimming cost V 0 bases and J 4 bases, with 7 bases left between them. This CDR3 has 13 amino acids. Germline loops: CDR1 SGHNT, CDR2 YYREEE (reference sequence). CDR3 DNA sequence: TGTGCCAGCAGCTTGGCGGGAGCAGAGACCCAGTACTTC. Protein sequence: CASSLAGAETQYF.

There are a few counts of this clone. The chain couples TRBV28 to TRBJ1-5; no definite D call. Germline assignment: CDR1 MDHEN and CDR2 SYDVKM. CDR3 length: 12 residues. Between the trimmed V and J ends, which lost 7 bases and 11 bases, there was a span of 15 bases. Here the CDR3 reads CASTNQRGSQHF. The CDR3 region has the DNA TGTGCCAGCACAAATCAAAGAGGGTCCCAGCATTTT.

Remarks on this clone: At one of its ends the junction is not consistent with the germline gene, which may arise from a read error. In DNA, the CDR3 is TGTGCCAGCAGTGAATCCCCGAGGTCCCACTTC. Translation gives CASSESPRSHF. The rearrangement links TRBV6-1 to TRBJ2-4; D ambiguous. The CDR3 contains 11 residues. CDR1 MNHNS and CDR2 SASEGT come from the germline V gene.

This chain joins TRBV6-5 and TRBJ2-7; 8 bases are shared with TRBD1. V lost 0 bases, J lost 0 bases, and 4 bases stayed unmatched. Germline assignment: CDR1 MNHEY and CDR2 SVGAGI. The CDR3 is 16 amino acids. The CDR3 loop is CASSYSGQGGSYEQYF. The CDR3 DNA sequence: TGTGCCAGCAGTTACTCTGGACAGGGAGGCTCCTACGAGCAGTACTTC.

Only a few counts were recorded for this clone. The CDR3 coding sequence is TGTGCCAGCAGCCCCCCCGGTCGAGAGACCCAGTACTTC. Residues: CASSPPGRETQYF. The genes are TRBV5-4 and TRBJ2-5, with D unclear. V was clipped by 4 bases and J by 4 bases, with 11 bases between them. The CDR3 contains 13 residues. CDR1 and CDR2 from the germline V gene are SGHNT and YYREEE (reference sequence). The variable domain in full, completed from reference TRBV5-4 and TRBJ2-5, reads ETGVTQSPTHLIKTRGQQVTLRCSSQSGHNTVSWYQQALGQGPQFIFQYYREEENGRGNFPPRFSGLQFPNYSSELNVNALELDDSALYLCASSPPGRETQYFGPGTRLLVL.

Only one count was recorded for this clone. The chain couples TRBV5-1 to TRBJ2-3, with 10 positions matching TRBD1. Looked up from germline, CDR1 is SGHRS and CDR2 is YFSETQ. The CDR3 contains 16 residues. The junction had 7 bases not matched to a gene; V was cut back by 3 bases and J by 3 bases. This CDR3 reads CASSSSPGQGTDTQYF. CDR3 DNA: TGCGCCAGCAGCTCGTCACCGGGACAGGGGACAGATACGCAGTATTTT. Full variable domain (remainder filled in from reference TRBV5-1 and TRBJ2-3): KAGVTQTPRYLIKTRGQQVTLSCSPISGHRSVSWYQQTPGQGLQFLFEYFSETQRNKGNFPGRFSGRQFSNSRSEMNVSTLELGDSALYLCASSSSPGQGTDTQYFGPGTRLTVL.

This clone was picked up one time. The chain joins TRBV3-1 (or the pseudogene TRBV3-2) to TRBJ1-1, with 11 positions matching TRBD1. CDR1 is LGHDT, CDR2 YNNKEL, per germline (reference sequence). The V and J ends lost 1 base and 7 bases, in that order; junction bases with no gene match: 8. The CDR3 spans 16 residues. CDR3 sequence: CASSQGKDRGQGEAFF. The CDR3 region has the DNA TGTGCCAGCAGCCAAGGAAAGGACAGGGGGCAGGGTGAAGCTTTCTTT.

The chain has TRBV5-4 and TRBJ2-2; TRBD2 aligns across 7 bases. V shed 7 bases, J shed 4 bases, and the junction held 7 bases outside the gene matches. The germline gives CDR1 SGHNT, CDR2 YYREEE (reference sequence). This CDR3 has 14 amino acids. Here the CDR3 DNA reads TGTGCCAGCGGCGCGGGAGTAGGCACCGGGGAGCTGTTTTTT. Residues: CASGAGVGTGELFF.

This clone has a handful of counts. The genes are TRBV12-3 or TRBV12-4 and TRBJ1-6; D perhaps matches TRBD1 (5 bases). The CDR3 sequence is 13 residues long. Trimming pared 3 bases from V and 10 bases from J, leaving 10 bases between. In DNA, the CDR3 is TGTGCCAGCAGTTTTGGGGGGAGCTCACCCCTCCACTTT. As protein: CASSFGGSSPLHF.

V is TRBV27 and J is TRBJ1-2; D might be TRBD1 (5 bases). The CDR3 has 14 amino acids. Trimming stripped 2 bases from V and 3 bases from J, with 10 bases between. The germline V gene encodes CDR1 MNHEY and CDR2 SMNVEV (reference sequence). This CDR3 is CASSLGTFDYGYTF. The CDR3 nucleotides read TGTGCCAGCAGTTTAGGGACTTTCGACTATGGCTACACCTTC.

The chain couples TRBV19 to TRBJ1-1, with 7 bases that match TRBD1. Germline V gene sequence: CDR1 LNHDA, CDR2 SQIVND (reference sequence). The J segment lost 5 bases and the V segment lost 7 bases, leaving 7 bases of the junction unmatched. The CDR3 loop spans 13 amino acids. CDR3 sequence reads: CASNLRGQTEAFF. In nucleotides, the CDR3 is TGTGCCAGTAACCTAAGGGGGCAAACTGAAGCTTTCTTT.

The chain carries TRBV15 and TRBJ1-1; no firm D call. Germline V gives CDR1 LNHNV, CDR2 YYDKDF (reference sequence). Trimming pared 0 bases from V and 3 bases from J, leaving 11 bases between. CDR3 length: 15 amino acids. CDR3 sequence: CATSRDRGEYTEAFF. CDR3 DNA sequence: TGTGCCACCAGCAGAGACCGGGGAGAGTACACTGAAGCTTTCTTT.

The chain recombines TRBV14 with TRBJ2-2, with a weak D call TRBD1 (6 bases). V was trimmed by 3 bases and J by 2 bases, leaving 16 bases between them. The CDR3 extends over 17 amino acids. Germline CDR1 SGHDN, CDR2 FVKESK. CDR3 protein: CASSHRRTDRNTGELFF. Written as DNA, the CDR3 is TGTGCCAGCAGCCATCGTCGCACGGACAGAAACACCGGGGAGCTGTTTTTT.

The rearrangement joins TRBV10-3 to TRBJ2-2; D ambiguous. The CDR3 is 14 residues long. With 1 base removed from V and 4 bases from J, the gap between germline ends came to 7 bases. Germline values: CDR1 ENHRY, CDR2 SYGVKD. The chain's CDR3 is CAISELYSTGELFF. The CDR3 nucleotides read TGTGCCATCAGTGAGTTGTATAGCACCGGGGAGCTGTTTTTT.

V is TRBV6-1 and J is TRBJ1-6, with TRBD1 as a possible D gene (5 bases). The CDR3 runs 17 residues. V dropped 2 bases and J dropped 6 bases, with 17 bases sitting between them. Germline CDR1 is MNHNS and CDR2 is SASEGT. The CDR3 loop reads CASSELGGARTNSPLHF. The CDR3 DNA reads as TGTGCCAGCAGTGAATTGGGCGGGGCGAGAACTAATTCACCCCTCCACTTT.

This chain joins TRBV2 and TRBJ1-4; TRBD1 might be the D (5 bases). V lost 5 bases and J lost 7, with 14 bases in between. Germline V lookup: CDR1 SNHLY, CDR2 FYNNEI. CDR3 size: 14 residues. CDR3 residues: CASSSGTRREKLFF. Written as DNA, the CDR3 is TGTGCCAGCAGTTCAGGGACTAGGCGTGAAAAACTGTTTTTT. Full variable domain (remainder filled in from reference TRBV2 and TRBJ1-4): EPEVTQTPSHQVTQMGQEVILRCVPISNHLYFYWYRQILGQKVEFLVSFYNNEISEKSEIFDDQFSVERPDGSNFTLKIRSTKLEDSAMYFCASSSGTRREKLFFGSGTQLSVL.

The chain employs TRBV24-1 and TRBJ1-5; 7 bases line up with TRBD1. CDR1 and CDR2 from the germline V gene are KGHDR and SFDVKD. This CDR3 spans 17 amino acids. The V segment lost 3 bases and the J segment 3 bases; nucleotides outside the gene matches: 10. The CDR3 loop is CATSDATTGTDNQPQHF. In DNA form, the CDR3 reads TGTGCCACCAGTGATGCTACAACCGGGACAGACAATCAGCCCCAGCATTTT.

The chain recombines TRBV19 with TRBJ1-2, with 7 bases that match TRBD1. CDR1 is LNHDA, CDR2 SQIVND, per germline (reference sequence). CDR3 length equals 11 residues. The V and J ends lost 10 bases and 3 bases, in that order; junction bases with no gene match: 2. The CDR3 region is CATGTDYGYTF. For the CDR3, the DNA is TGTGCCACTGGGACAGACTATGGCTACACCTTC.

V and J are TRBV18 and TRBJ1-5; D is unresolved. The germline V gene has CDR1 KGHSH and CDR2 LQKENI. Trimming shortened V by 1 base and J by 0 bases, and 4 bases separated the two germline ends. The CDR3 covers 14 residues. The CDR3 DNA reads TGTGCCAGCTCACCACTGTATAGCAATCAGCCCCAGCATTTT. Its translation: CASSPLYSNQPQHF.

The rearrangement joins TRBV10-1 to TRBJ2-7; 9 positions match TRBD1. J lost 3 bases, V lost 6 bases, and 3 bases had no gene match. Per the germline V gene, CDR1 is WNHNN and CDR2 is SYGVQD (reference sequence). The CDR3 is 13 residues long. The CDR3 spells CASSRGQGYEQYF. The CDR3 DNA reads TGCGCCAGCAGCCGGGGACAGGGCTACGAGCAGTACTTC.

The J gene is TRBJ1-6, the V gene TRBV5-1; 8 positions agree with TRBD1. The CDR3 has 18 amino acids. With 2 bases clipped from V and 0 bases from J, the junction kept 7 bases outside the gene matches. Germline-derived CDR1 and CDR2 are SGHRS and YFSETQ. The CDR3 nucleotides are TGCGCCAGCAGCTTTTCTACAGGGGGAGGCTCCTATAATTCACCCCTCCACTTT. Protein sequence: CASSFSTGGGSYNSPLHF.